This T cell receptor beta chain was profiled in a study of cytomegalovirus exposure and HLA in healthy donors. J was trimmed by 4 bases and V by 4 bases; bases with no gene match: 4. CDR3 length: 14 residues. Germline loops: CDR1 MNHEY, CDR2 SVGAGI. This PCR relied on a set of 60 Vbeta primers and 13 Jbeta primers. Clones were read by immunoSEQ multiplex PCR, and TCRdb kept only the in-frame ones, dropping some. The sample yields approximately 160,000 clones, less than 85% seen once. The sample taken for sequencing was PBMCs. The source of this sequence is a male donor in good health and CMV-seronegative. This chain connects TRBV6-5 to TRBJ2-7, with 10 bases fitting TRBD1. The CDR3 here is CASSSRDRGYEQYF. Written as DNA, the CDR3 is TGTGCCAGCAGTTCTAGGGACAGGGGTTACGAGCAGTACTTC.